This paragraph reports one TCR beta chain. These data are taken from a study of OX40 agonist ivuxolimab in advanced cancers. Libraries were prepared by immunoSEQ multiplex PCR; TCRdb keeps only in-frame clonotypes and omits some of them. The table records tens of thousands of clones, over 80% of them present only once. This receptor was obtained from an adult with an advanced solid tumor such as melanoma, head and neck, liver or kidney cancer. The source material was CD4+ or CD8+ T cells sorted from blood, sampled in a trial of the OX40 agonist ivuxolimab.

This CDR3 is CASSQRARDGNSPLHF. CDR3 DNA sequence: TGCGCCAGCAGCCAACGAGCCAGGGATGGAAATTCACCCCTCCACTTT. This chain connects TRBV4-1 to TRBJ1-6, with D possibly being TRBD1 (5 bases). Trimming shortened V by 2 bases and J by 7 bases, and 15 bases separated the two germline ends. Germline CDR1 MGHRA, CDR2 YSYEKL. CDR3 length: 16 residues.